The 8 T cell receptor beta chains below all came from one sample that was sequenced in a study of blood T cell repertoires in COVID-19. Libraries were prepared by immunoSEQ multiplex PCR; TCRdb keeps only in-frame clonotypes and omits some of them. The sample consists of roughly 250,000 clones, approximately 91% of them appearing once. Specimen: PBMCs or T cells enriched from blood (not recorded which). Receptors were obtained from a woman in her 40s with acute COVID-19.

The rearrangement joins TRBV7-2 to TRBJ1-6; D perhaps matches TRBD1 (5 bases). This CDR3 comprises 15 residues. The V gene's germline CDR1 is SGHTA and CDR2 FQGNSA. Deletions cut 3 bases from V and 9 bases from J, with 15 bases between. As DNA, the CDR3 is TGTGCCAGCAGCTTTCAGCGACAGTCTAGTTCACCCCTCCACTTT. Amino acids: CASSFQRQSSSPLHF.

The genes are TRBV7-2 and TRBJ2-1, with D perhaps matching TRBD2 (6 bases). The CDR3 covers 18 residues. Trimming cost V 1 base and J 8 bases, with 24 bases left between them. Germline CDR1 reads SGHTA; CDR2 reads FQGNSA. The CDR3 DNA is TGTGCCAGCAGCTTAGTCTACCTAGCGTATACCCAAGCTGATGAGCAGTTCTTC. It is translated as CASSLVYLAYTQADEQFF.

CDR3 loop: CASRGGSRETQYF. CDR3 in DNA: TGTGCCAGTAGAGGGGGCAGTCGGGAGACCCAGTACTTC. The chain combines TRBV19 with TRBJ2-5; 7 nucleotides match TRBD1. The CDR3 length is 13 residues. V was pared by 6 bases and J by 5 bases, with 6 bases of the junction left unmatched. Germline loops: CDR1 LNHDA, CDR2 SQIVND (reference sequence). The variable domain in full, completed from reference TRBV19 and TRBJ2-5, reads DGGITQSPKYLFRKEGQNVTLSCEQNLNHDAMYWYRQDPGQGLRLIYYSQIVNDFQKGDIAEGYSVSREKKESFPLTVTSAQKNPTAFYLCASRGGSRETQYFGPGTRLLVL.

This clone is a singleton in its sample. This chain connects TRBV4-2 to TRBJ2-3, with 7 bases matching TRBD2. This CDR3 is 18 amino acids long. Trimming removed 0 bases from V and 2 bases from J; junction bases left unmatched: 11. Germline lookup yields CDR1 LGHNA and CDR2 YNFKEQ. The CDR3 DNA is TGTGCCAGCAGCCAAGATAGCCCTAGCGGTTACTACACAGATACGCAGTATTTT. Encoded protein: CASSQDSPSGYYTDTQYF.

There are a few counts of this clone. The genes are TRBV5-4 and TRBJ2-7; 7 bases align to TRBD2. The CDR3 runs 17 residues. Germline CDR1 SGHNT, CDR2 YYREEE (reference sequence). V lost 4 bases to trimming and J lost 1 base; unmatched junction nucleotides: 14. The CDR3 sequence: CASSLRMRGYVSYEQYF. CDR3 coding DNA: TGTGCCAGCAGCCTAAGGATGCGGGGGTATGTTTCCTACGAGCAGTACTTC.

This chain uses TRBV11-3 with TRBJ2-7; 12 bases match TRBD2. CDR3 length: 16 residues. Losses at the gene ends were 4 bases for V and 5 bases for J; bases not matched to a gene: 9. Looked up from germline, CDR1 is SGHNT and CDR2 is YENEEA. CDR3 loop: CASSSRGLAGRNEQYF. The CDR3 coding sequence is TGTGCCAGCAGCTCCCGTGGACTAGCGGGAAGGAACGAGCAGTACTTC.

The chain carries TRBV11-2 and TRBJ2-1, with D tentatively TRBD1 (6 bases). The CDR3 is 16 residues long. Trimming pared 5 bases from V and 6 bases from J, leaving 20 bases between. Germline V gives CDR1 SGHAT, CDR2 FQNNGV. Written as DNA, the CDR3 is TGTGCCAGCAGCGAGGCGGGTTTTCTACAGGGCAATGAGCAGTTCTTC. Translation: CASSEAGFLQGNEQFF.

The chain is built from TRBV19 and TRBJ1-1; D is perhaps TRBD1 (6 bases). Germline V CDR1 and CDR2: LNHDA, SQIVND (reference sequence). Trimming stripped 4 bases from V and 1 base from J, with 13 bases between. This CDR3 has 15 residues. The CDR3: CASSSRGRENTEAFF. CDR3 nucleotide sequence: TGTGCCAGTAGTAGCAGGGGTCGGGAGAACACTGAAGCTTTCTTT. The full variable domain, its missing parts supplied by reference TRBV19 and TRBJ1-1, is DGGITQSPKYLFRKEGQNVTLSCEQNLNHDAMYWYRQDPGQGLRLIYYSQIVNDFQKGDIAEGYSVSREKKESFPLTVTSAQKNPTAFYLCASSSRGRENTEAFFGQGTRLTVV.